This TCR beta chain was sequenced for a study of blood T cell repertoires in COVID-19. Study overall: The origin of the acute and convalescent COVID-19 samples was the United States, Italy and Spain. PBMCs, B-cell-depleted T cells, or T cells were the source of the cDNA or gDNA that made up the material.

In the original analysis: Counts of nucleated cells, estimated from reference gene primer amplification, were obtained. Clones were read by immunoSEQ multiplex PCR, and TCRdb kept only the in-frame ones, dropping some. Clone size and the V and J calls come from that table; the DNA yielded D and trimming. The sample records approximately 110,000 clones, 85% being singletons. The germline V gene has CDR1 SGHTA and CDR2 FQGNSA. The CDR3 length is 16 residues. Trimming removed 6 bases from V and 1 base from J, with 19 bases in between. The chain has TRBV7-2 and TRBJ2-7; TRBD2 is a possible D gene (7 bases). The source material was peripheral blood. The clonotype originates from a man in his forties with acute or convalescent COVID-19. DNA for the CDR3: TGTGCCAGCAGTTCAAGGGGAGGGACAAAATCCTACGAGCAGTACTTC. Translation: CASSSRGGTKSYEQYF.